The source of this T cell receptor beta chain is a study of blood T cell repertoires in COVID-19. Study-level background: Sample material is recorded as cDNA or gDNA derived from T cells, B-cell-depleted T cells, or PBMCs.

Original processing notes: By means of reference gene primer amplification, nucleated cell counts were estimated. Sequencing used immunoSEQ multiplex PCR; TCRdb keeps in-frame clones, though not all of them. The DNA gave D and trimming, while V, J and clone size come from that table. Of roughly 420,000 clones listed, approximately 87% are singletons. The age range of participants was about 18 to 100 years, with residence in about two dozen US areas. Membership in each cohort depended on participant-reported clinical history. Per the germline V gene, CDR1 is SGHDT and CDR2 is YYEEEE. The CDR3 sequence is 14 residues long. Trimming at V came to 4 bases and at J to 4 bases, leaving 3 bases not matched to a gene.

The chain has TRBV5-6 and TRBJ1-5; 9 nucleotides match TRBD1. This receptor was obtained from a young woman with acute COVID-19. What was sequenced was PBMCs or T cells enriched from blood (not recorded which). Here the CDR3 DNA reads TGTGCCAGCAGCGGGACAGGGCTTAATCAGCCCCAGCATTTT. It codes for CASSGTGLNQPQHF.